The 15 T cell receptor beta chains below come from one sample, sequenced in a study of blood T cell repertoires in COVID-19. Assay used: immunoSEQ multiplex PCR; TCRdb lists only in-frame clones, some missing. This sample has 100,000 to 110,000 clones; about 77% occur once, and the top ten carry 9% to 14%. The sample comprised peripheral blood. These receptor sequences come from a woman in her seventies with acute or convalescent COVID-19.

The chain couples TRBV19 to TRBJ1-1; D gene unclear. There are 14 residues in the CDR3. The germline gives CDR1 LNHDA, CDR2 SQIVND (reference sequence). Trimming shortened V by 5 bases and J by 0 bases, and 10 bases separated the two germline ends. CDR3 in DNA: TGTGCCAGTAGTCCAGGCGGGGTGAACACTGAAGCTTTCTTT. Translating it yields CASSPGGVNTEAFF. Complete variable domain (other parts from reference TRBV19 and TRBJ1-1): DGGITQSPKYLFRKEGQNVTLSCEQNLNHDAMYWYRQDPGQGLRLIYYSQIVNDFQKGDIAEGYSVSREKKESFPLTVTSAQKNPTAFYLCASSPGGVNTEAFFGQGTRLTVV.

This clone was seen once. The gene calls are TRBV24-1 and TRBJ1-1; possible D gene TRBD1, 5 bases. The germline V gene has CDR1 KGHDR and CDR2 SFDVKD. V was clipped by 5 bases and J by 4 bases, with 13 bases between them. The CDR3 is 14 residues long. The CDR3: CATSGGVGGTEAFF. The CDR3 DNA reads TGTGCCACCAGTGGCGGGGTCGGGGGCACTGAAGCTTTCTTT.

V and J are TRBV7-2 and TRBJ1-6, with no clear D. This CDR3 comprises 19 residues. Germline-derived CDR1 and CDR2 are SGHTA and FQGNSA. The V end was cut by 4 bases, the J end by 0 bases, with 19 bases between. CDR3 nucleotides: TGTGCCAGCAGCTCGATCTCGGTTCTATTGAGCTCCTATAATTCACCCCTCCACTTT. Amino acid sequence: CASSSISVLLSSYNSPLHF.

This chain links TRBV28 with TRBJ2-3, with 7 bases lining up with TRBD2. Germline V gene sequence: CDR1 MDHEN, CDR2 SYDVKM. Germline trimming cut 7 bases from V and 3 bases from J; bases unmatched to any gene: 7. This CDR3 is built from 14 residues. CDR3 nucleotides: TGTGCCAGCAAGGGCGGGGGAATTACAGATACGCAGTATTTT. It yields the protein CASKGGGITDTQYF.

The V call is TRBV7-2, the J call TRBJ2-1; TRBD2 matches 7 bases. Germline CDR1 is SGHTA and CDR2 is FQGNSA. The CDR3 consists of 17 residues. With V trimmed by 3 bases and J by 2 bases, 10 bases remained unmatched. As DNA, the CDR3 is TGTGCCAGCAGCTTTTCTTTGTGGGGGGGAACCTACAATGAGCAGTTCTTC. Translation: CASSFSLWGGTYNEQFF.

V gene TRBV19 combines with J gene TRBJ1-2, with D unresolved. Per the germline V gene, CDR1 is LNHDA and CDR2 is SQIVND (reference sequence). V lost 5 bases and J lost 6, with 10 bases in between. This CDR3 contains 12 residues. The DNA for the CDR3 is TGTGCCAGTAGTCCAGATGGTCATGGCTACACCTTC. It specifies CASSPDGHGYTF. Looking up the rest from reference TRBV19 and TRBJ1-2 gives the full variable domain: DGGITQSPKYLFRKEGQNVTLSCEQNLNHDAMYWYRQDPGQGLRLIYYSQIVNDFQKGDIAEGYSVSREKKESFPLTVTSAQKNPTAFYLCASSPDGHGYTFGSGTRLTVV.

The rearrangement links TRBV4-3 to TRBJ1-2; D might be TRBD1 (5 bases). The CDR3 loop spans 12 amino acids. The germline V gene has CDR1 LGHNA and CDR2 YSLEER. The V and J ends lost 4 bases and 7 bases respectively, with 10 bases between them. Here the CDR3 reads CASSRDRSGYTF. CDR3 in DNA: TGCGCCAGCAGCCGCGACAGATCTGGCTACACCTTC.

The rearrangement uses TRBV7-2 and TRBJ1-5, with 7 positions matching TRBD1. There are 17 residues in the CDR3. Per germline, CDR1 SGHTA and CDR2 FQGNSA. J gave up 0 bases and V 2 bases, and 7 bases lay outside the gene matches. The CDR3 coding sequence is TGTGCCAGCAGCTTAAACCCGACAGGGCTTAGCAATCAGCCCCAGCATTTT. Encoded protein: CASSLNPTGLSNQPQHF.

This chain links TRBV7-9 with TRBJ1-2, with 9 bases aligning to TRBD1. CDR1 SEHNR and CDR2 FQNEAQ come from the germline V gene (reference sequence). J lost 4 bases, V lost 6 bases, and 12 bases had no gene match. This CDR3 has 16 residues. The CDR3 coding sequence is TGTGCCAGCAGTCCACAGGGGGCCTTCTTATTCTATGGCTACACCTTC. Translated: CASSPQGAFLFYGYTF.

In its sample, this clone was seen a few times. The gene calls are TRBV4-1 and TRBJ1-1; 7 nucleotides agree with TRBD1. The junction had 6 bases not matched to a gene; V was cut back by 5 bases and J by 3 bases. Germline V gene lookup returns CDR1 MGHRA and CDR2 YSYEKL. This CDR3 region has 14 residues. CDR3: CASSYRGGDTEAFF. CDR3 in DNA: TGCGCCAGCAGCTACAGGGGTGGGGACACTGAAGCTTTCTTT.

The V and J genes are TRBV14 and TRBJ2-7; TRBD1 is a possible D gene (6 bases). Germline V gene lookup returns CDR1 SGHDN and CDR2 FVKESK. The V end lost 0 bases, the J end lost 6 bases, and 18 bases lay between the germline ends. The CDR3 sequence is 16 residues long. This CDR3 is CASSQDGTAKGGEQYF. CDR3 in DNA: TGTGCCAGCAGCCAAGATGGGACCGCCAAAGGGGGCGAGCAGTACTTC.

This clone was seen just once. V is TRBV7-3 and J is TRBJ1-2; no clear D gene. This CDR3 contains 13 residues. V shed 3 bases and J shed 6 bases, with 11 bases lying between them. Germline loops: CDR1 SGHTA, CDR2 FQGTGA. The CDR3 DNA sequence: TGTGCCAGCAGCTTGATGTGGGGAGATGGCTACACCTTC. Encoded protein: CASSLMWGDGYTF.

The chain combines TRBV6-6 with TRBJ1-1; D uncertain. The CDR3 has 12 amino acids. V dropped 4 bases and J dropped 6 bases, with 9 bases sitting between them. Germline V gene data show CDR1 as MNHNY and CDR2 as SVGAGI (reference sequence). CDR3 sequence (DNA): TGTGCCAGCAGTTCAGGTCTCCCTGAAGCTTTCTTT. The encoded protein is CASSSGLPEAFF.

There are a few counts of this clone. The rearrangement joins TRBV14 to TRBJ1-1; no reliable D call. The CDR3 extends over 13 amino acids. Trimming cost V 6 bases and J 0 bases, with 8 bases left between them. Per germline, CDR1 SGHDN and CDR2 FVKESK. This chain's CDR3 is CASSANLNTEAFF. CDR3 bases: TGTGCCAGCAGTGCAAACTTGAACACTGAAGCTTTCTTT.

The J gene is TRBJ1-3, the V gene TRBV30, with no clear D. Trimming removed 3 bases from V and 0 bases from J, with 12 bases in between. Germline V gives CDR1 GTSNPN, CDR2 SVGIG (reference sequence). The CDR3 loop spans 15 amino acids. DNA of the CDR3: TGTGCCTGGAGCGAGACGGGAAGCTCTGGAAACACCATATATTTT. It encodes CAWSETGSSGNTIYF.